This T cell receptor beta chain stems from a study of OX40 agonist ivuxolimab in advanced cancers. Sequencing used immunoSEQ multiplex PCR; TCRdb keeps in-frame clones, though not all of them. This sample has roughly 89,000 clones, with around 89% found just once. In its sample, this clone was seen once. The CDR3 runs to 12 residues. Trimming cost V 7 bases and J 5 bases, with 12 bases left between them. In germline, CDR1 is SQVTM, CDR2 ANQGSEA. The specimen was CD4+ or CD8+ T cells sorted from blood, collected in a trial of the OX40 agonist ivuxolimab. The V call is TRBV29-1, the J call TRBJ2-1, with D possibly matching TRBD2 (5 bases). The sequence derives from an adult with an advanced solid tumor such as melanoma, head and neck, liver or kidney cancer. CDR3 DNA: TGCAGCGGGGAGAGAACACACAATGAGCAGTTCTTC. Translation gives CSGERTHNEQFF.